The 6 T cell receptor beta chains below all came from one sample that was sequenced in a study of OX40 agonist ivuxolimab in advanced cancers. TCRdb's table, derived via immunoSEQ multiplex PCR, lists solely in-frame clones and lacks some. The data contain around 11,000 clones, just under 80% of them singletons. The sequencing used CD4+ or CD8+ T cells sorted from blood, collected in a trial of the OX40 agonist ivuxolimab. Receptors originate from an adult with an advanced solid tumor such as melanoma, head and neck, liver or kidney cancer.

This clone was picked up a small number of times. The V and J genes are TRBV30 and TRBJ1-2; D gene ambiguous. Germline V CDR1 and CDR2: GTSNPN, SVGIG (reference sequence). The CDR3 runs to 17 residues. The V gene lost 0 bases and the J gene lost 0 bases, with 17 bases spanning the gap. The CDR3 nucleotides read TGTGCCTGGAGTGTACTGTCTCGGGAAGCTACTAACTATGGCTACACCTTC. Its translation: CAWSVLSREATNYGYTF.

This clone was picked up a small number of times. The V gene is TRBV18, the J gene TRBJ1-4, with a weak D call TRBD1 (6 bases). The V end was cut by 3 bases, the J end by 12 bases, with 11 bases between. The CDR3 totals 12 residues. Germline V gene lookup returns CDR1 KGHSH and CDR2 LQKENI. The CDR3 DNA follows: TGTGCCAGCTCACCCGAGGACAGAGAACTGTTTTTT. It is translated as CASSPEDRELFF.

In DNA form, the CDR3 reads TGTGCCAGCAGTTACGGCCTTCGGGGGGTGAACTATGGCTACACCTTC. Its protein is CASSYGLRGVNYGYTF. This rearrangement joins TRBV6-5 to TRBJ1-2; tentative D call: TRBD1 (5 bases). This CDR3 has 16 amino acids. Trimming cost V 2 bases and J 2 bases, with 15 bases left between them. Germline V gene sequence: CDR1 MNHEY, CDR2 SVGAGI.

This CDR3 is CASSVTSANEQFF. The CDR3 DNA is TGTGCCAGCAGCGTGACTAGCGCCAATGAGCAGTTCTTC. This chain joins TRBV6-1 and TRBJ2-1; 8 nucleotides match TRBD2. V lost 6 bases to trimming and J lost 6 bases; unmatched junction nucleotides: 4. The CDR3 contains 13 residues. Germline V gives CDR1 MNHNS, CDR2 SASEGT.

The chain uses TRBV27 and TRBJ2-7; D tentatively fits TRBD1 or TRBD2 (5 bases each). CDR1 is MNHEY and CDR2 is SMNVEV in the germline V gene (reference sequence). The CDR3 has 12 amino acids. Trimming left V 5 bases short and J 3 bases short, with 8 bases between. The CDR3 spells CASSRDGYEQYF. The CDR3 DNA is TGTGCCAGCAGTCGGGACGGCTACGAGCAGTACTTC.

The chain carries TRBV4-1 and TRBJ1-1; TRBD1 matches at 7 bases. The CDR3 has 15 amino acids. V was clipped by 0 bases and J by 4 bases; unmatched bases: 5. Germline lookup yields CDR1 MGHRA and CDR2 YSYEKL. In DNA form, the CDR3 reads TGCGCCAGCAGCCAAGAATTATCAGGGGGCACTGAAGCTTTCTTT. It codes for CASSQELSGGTEAFF.